This T cell receptor (beta chain) was recorded in a study of spatial heterogeneity in lung cancer. This clonotype has just a few counts. Every individual TCR cDNA molecule carried its own unique molecular identifier, which allowed correction of PCR and sequencing errors. TCRdb itself ran the 5' RACE reads through MiXCR, one entry per CDR3 protein. The table records about 94,000 distinct CDR3 sequences, around 19% of them present only once. Noted time point: blood at routine non-recurrence follow-up after resection. The CDR3 is made up of 14 amino acids. After removal of 2 bases from V and 5 bases from J, the junction contained 6 bases not matched to a gene. Germline assignment: CDR1 MNHEY and CDR2 SVGAGI.

The source is a male donor with early-stage non-small cell lung cancer. The V gene is TRBV6-5, the J gene TRBJ2-7, with 7 bases matching TRBD2. Specimen: PBMCs, collected at follow-up. The CDR3 DNA is TGTGCCAGCAGTTACCGCGGGGGAGGAGACGAGCAGTACTTC. The encoded protein is CASSYRGGGDEQYF.